A single T cell receptor (beta chain) is shown here with its context. What it binds is unknown. Likely unrecorded immune exposures existed in these nominally healthy donors. This specimen belongs to a study of cytomegalovirus exposure and HLA in healthy donors. Overall study findings and caveats: TCR beta sequences numbering about 17,000 were associated with HLA alleles at 0.05 false discovery rate in a later analysis.

PCR amplification relied on 60 Vbeta primers (plus 13 Jbeta primers). As originally analysed: It was a later analysis that counted roughly 79 million unique TCR beta chains, of which 9 million to 13 million were shared. Repertoires were generated with immunoSEQ multiplex PCR, while TCRdb's copy carries only in-frame clones and drops some. V and J calls and clone size come straight from that table; D and trimming were deduced from the DNA. The data hold about 140,000 clones, with just over 70% observed a single time. V shed 2 bases and J shed 6 bases, with 10 bases lying between them. This CDR3 comprises 14 residues. Germline CDR1 is KGHSH and CDR2 is LQKENI.

V and J are TRBV18 and TRBJ2-2, with TRBD2 as a possible D gene (5 bases). The receptor was derived from a woman in her thirties in good health and CMV-seronegative. Material: PBMCs. The CDR3 spells CASSPNAGPGELFF. As DNA, the CDR3 is TGTGCCAGCTCACCAAATGCGGGTCCCGGGGAGCTGTTTTTT.